The clone carrying this TCR beta chain came up once. CDR3 length: 18 amino acids. V lost 4 bases and J lost 3; bases outside the gene matches: 9. From germline, CDR1 is MNHEY and CDR2 SMNVEV (reference sequence). This sample was included in a study of CD8 T cells in Susac syndrome. Reverse transcription of roughly 0.45 to 1 ug RNA used random hexamers. TCRdb re-called the immunoSEQ multiplex PCR reads with MiXCR, one entry per CDR3 protein. The sample has roughly 150,000 distinct CDR3 sequences; nearly 97% are singletons. The rearrangement uses TRBV27 and TRBJ2-3; 14 bases match TRBD2. Sequencing was performed on CD8+ T cells from PBMCs. This clonotype originated in a human donor with multiple sclerosis. CDR3 sequence (DNA): TGTGCCAGCAGTTCCCGCCGACTAGCGGGGGGGCTGACAGATACGCAGTATTTT. Translated, it gives CASSSRRLAGGLTDTQYF.